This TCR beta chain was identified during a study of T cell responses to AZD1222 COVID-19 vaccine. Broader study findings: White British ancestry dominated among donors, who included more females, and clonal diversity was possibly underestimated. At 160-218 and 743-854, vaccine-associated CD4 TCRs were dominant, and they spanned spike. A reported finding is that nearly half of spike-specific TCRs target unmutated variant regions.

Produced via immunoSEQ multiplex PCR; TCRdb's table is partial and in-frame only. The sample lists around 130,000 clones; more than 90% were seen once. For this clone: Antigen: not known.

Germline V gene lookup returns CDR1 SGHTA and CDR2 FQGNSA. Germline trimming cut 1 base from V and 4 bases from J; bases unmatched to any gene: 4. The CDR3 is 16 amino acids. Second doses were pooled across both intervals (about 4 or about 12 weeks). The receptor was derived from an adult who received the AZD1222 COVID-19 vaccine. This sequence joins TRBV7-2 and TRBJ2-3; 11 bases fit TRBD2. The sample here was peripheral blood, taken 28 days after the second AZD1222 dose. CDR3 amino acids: CASSLGASGGPDTQYF. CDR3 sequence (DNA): TGTGCCAGCAGCTTAGGAGCTAGCGGGGGGCCAGATACGCAGTATTTT.